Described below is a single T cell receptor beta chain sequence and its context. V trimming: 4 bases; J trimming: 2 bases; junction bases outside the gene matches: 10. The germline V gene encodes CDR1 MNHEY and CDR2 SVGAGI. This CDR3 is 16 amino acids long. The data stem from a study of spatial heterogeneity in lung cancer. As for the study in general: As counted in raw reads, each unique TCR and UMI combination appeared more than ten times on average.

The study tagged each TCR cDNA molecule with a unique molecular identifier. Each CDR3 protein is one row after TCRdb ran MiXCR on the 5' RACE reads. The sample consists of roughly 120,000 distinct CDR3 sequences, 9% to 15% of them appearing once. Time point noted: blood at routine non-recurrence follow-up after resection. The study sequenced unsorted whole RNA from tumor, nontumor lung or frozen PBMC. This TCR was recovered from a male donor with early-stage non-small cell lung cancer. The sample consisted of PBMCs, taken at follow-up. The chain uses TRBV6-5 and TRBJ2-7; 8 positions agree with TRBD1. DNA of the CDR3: TGTGCCAGCAGTTCCCGGACAGGGTTAGGAGCCTACGAGCAGTACTTC. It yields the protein CASSSRTGLGAYEQYF.